This T cell receptor beta chain stems from a study of radiotherapy plus CTLA-4 blockade in lung cancer. Study overall: Roughly 17% of patients responded objectively, and approximately 31% achieved disease control. Findings and caveats of the study: Early blood T cell clone changes and increased post-radiation serum interferon-beta were reportedly the strongest response predictors. Some TCR clones had been derived from tumors. These clones expanded in peripheral blood after radiotherapy plus ipilimumab.

Only in-frame clones appear in the TCRdb table, and some are missing; sequencing was by immunoSEQ multiplex PCR. This table holds 30,000 to 40,000 clones, 75% found once. Participants had chemo-refractory metastatic non-small-cell lung cancer and were treated with focal radiation plus ipilimumab CTLA-4 blockade. This clone appeared once. Its target is not known. CDR1 MDHEN and CDR2 SYDVKM come from the germline V gene. This CDR3 comprises 12 residues. Trimming pared 6 bases from V and 2 bases from J, leaving 7 bases between. This sample comprised peripheral blood, obtained from a patient treated with radiotherapy plus ipilimumab. The chain carries TRBV28 and TRBJ1-1; unclear D gene. This receptor was obtained from a human donor with non-small cell lung cancer that progressed on radiotherapy plus ipilimumab. As DNA, the CDR3 is TGTGCCAGCAGCCGAGGAAACACTGAAGCTTTCTTT. Amino acids: CASSRGNTEAFF.